These 6 T cell receptor beta chains were sequenced from one sample in a study of blood T cell repertoires in COVID-19 (dated by TCRdb to 2018 to 2020). Receptors were amplified or captured by the immunoSEQ multiplex PCR assay. Drawn from immuneACCESS, this table holds only the in-frame rearrangements with V and J called that TCRdb kept. Clones are partly lost; checked studies trace under half to an unresolved V gene and leave the rest unexplained. For this sample the table gives 190,000 or so clones, of which less than 90% were detected only once. Of the sample, about 4% is held by the ten largest clones. Sequenced: PBMCs or T cells enriched from blood (not recorded which). Every receptor here comes from a woman aged 30 to 39 who had been exposed to COVID-19.

The gene calls are TRBV2 and TRBJ2-1; 7 positions agree with TRBD1. The CDR3 consists of 14 residues. CDR1 SNHLY and CDR2 FYNNEI come from the germline V gene. V was pared by 5 bases and J by 2 bases, with 3 bases of the junction left unmatched. CDR3 sequence: CASSMTGTYNEQFF. CDR3 nucleotide sequence: TGTGCCAGCAGTATGACAGGGACCTACAATGAGCAGTTCTTC.

This clone has just one count. This chain joins TRBV5-6 and TRBJ1-5; TRBD1 aligns across 10 bases. The J segment lost 2 bases and the V segment lost 4 bases, leaving 6 bases of the junction unmatched. The CDR3 has 16 residues. The germline CDR1 and CDR2 sequences are SGHDT and YYEEEE. The CDR3 here is CASSRRDRGGNQPQHF. CDR3 sequence (DNA): TGTGCCAGCAGCCGCCGGGACAGGGGTGGCAATCAGCCCCAGCATTTT.

The J gene is TRBJ1-2, the V gene TRBV9; 12 bases are a match to TRBD1. The CDR3 consists of 15 residues. The germline CDR1 and CDR2 sequences are SGDLS and YYNGEE. Trimming cost V 2 bases and J 7 bases; bases outside gene matches: 6. The CDR3 loop reads CASSVAGQGARGYTF. Here the CDR3 DNA reads TGTGCCAGCAGCGTCGCGGGACAGGGGGCGCGTGGCTACACCTTC.

CDR3 nucleotides: TGTGCCAGCAGCCACGGCCAGCGGGGACCCTACGAGCAGTACTTC. Translation gives CASSHGQRGPYEQYF. The chain couples TRBV3-1 (or the pseudogene TRBV3-2) to TRBJ2-7, with 7 bases fitting TRBD2. The CDR3 contains 15 residues. From germline, CDR1 is LGHDT and CDR2 YNNKEL (reference sequence). V was pared by 3 bases and J by 2 bases, with 7 bases of the junction left unmatched.

V and J are TRBV4-1 and TRBJ2-1; TRBD1 might be the D (6 bases). Trimming stripped 0 bases from V and 1 base from J, with 10 bases between. Per the germline V gene, CDR1 is MGHRA and CDR2 is YSYEKL. The CDR3 totals 16 residues. In DNA form, the CDR3 reads TGCGCCAGCAGCCAAGATCCAGGACAGTCCTACAATGAGCAGTTCTTC. It encodes CASSQDPGQSYNEQFF.

The chain recombines TRBV7-9 with TRBJ1-1; TRBD1 aligns across 9 bases. Unmatched junction bases numbered 9, after V lost 5 bases and J lost 11 bases. CDR3 length equals 13 residues. Germline-derived CDR1 and CDR2 are SEHNR and FQNEAQ (reference sequence). The CDR3: CASSQQGAGTAFF. DNA of the CDR3: TGTGCCAGCAGCCAACAGGGGGCAGGTACGGCTTTCTTT.